This TCR beta chain was identified during a study of beta chain features in type 1 diabetes. Study results and limitations: Whatever favoring of shorter templates PCR might show would apply equally to patients and controls.

V gave up 3 bases and J gave up 2 bases; unmatched junction bases: 1. This CDR3 contains 14 residues. From germline, CDR1 is SGHTA and CDR2 FQGNSA. Investigators reverse transcribed all isolated RNA, so they sequenced expressed TCRB transcripts. Repertoires were generated with immunoSEQ multiplex PCR, while TCRdb's copy carries only in-frame clones and drops some. Among 450,000 to 600,000 clones listed, 30% were seen once. With regard to this clone: What it binds is unknown. Other DNA sequences in the sample encode the same CDR3.

The rearrangement joins TRBV7-2 to TRBJ2-1; 7 bases are shared with TRBD1. The sample consisted of naive CD4+ T cells from blood. The clonotype comes from a man aged 18-30 years in good health. The CDR3 spells CASSFDRAYNEQFF. Written as DNA, the CDR3 is TGTGCCAGCAGCTTCGACAGGGCCTACAATGAGCAGTTCTTC.